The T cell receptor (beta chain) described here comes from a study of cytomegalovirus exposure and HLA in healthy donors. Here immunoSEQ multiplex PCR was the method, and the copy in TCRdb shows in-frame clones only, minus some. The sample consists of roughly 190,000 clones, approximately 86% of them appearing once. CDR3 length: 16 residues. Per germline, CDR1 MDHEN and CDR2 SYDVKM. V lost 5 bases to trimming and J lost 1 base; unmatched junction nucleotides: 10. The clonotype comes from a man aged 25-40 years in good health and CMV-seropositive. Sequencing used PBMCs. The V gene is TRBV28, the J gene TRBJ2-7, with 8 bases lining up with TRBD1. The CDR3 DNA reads TGTGCCAGCAGTACTCCAGGGGGCCTCTTTTCCTACGAGCAGTACTTC. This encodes CASSTPGGLFSYEQYF.